Listed below are T cell receptor beta chains from one sample, sequenced in a study of monozygotic twins with inflammatory bowel disease. TCRdb re-called the 5' RACE reads and shows each CDR3 protein once, DNA omitted. This sample's table has some 450,000 distinct CDR3 sequences. Source material: blood. These TCRs come from a human donor with ulcerative colitis or Crohn's disease, or a healthy co-twin of an affected twin (not recorded which). Both conserved end residues are part of each CDR3.

V gene: TRBV5-1
J gene: TRBJ2-1
CDR3 protein: CASSLGLAYEQFF

V gene: TRBV20-1
J gene: TRBJ2-7
CDR3 protein: CSAARGVRYEQYF

V gene: TRBV12-3/TRBV12-4
J gene: TRBJ2-1
CDR3 protein: CASSLGRGGNEQFF

V gene: TRBV4-3
J gene: TRBJ2-7
CDR3 protein: CASSQEDRGPYEQYF

V gene: TRBV29-1
J gene: TRBJ1-5
CDR3 protein: CSVTGGNQPQHF

V gene: TRBV4-2
J gene: TRBJ2-1
CDR3 protein: CASSQAVQGSSSYNEQFF

V gene: TRBV7-9
J gene: TRBJ2-5
CDR3 protein: CASSFMGQGGETQYF

V gene: TRBV2
J gene: TRBJ2-4
CDR3 protein: CASSPYSKNIQYF

V gene: TRBV5-5
J gene: TRBJ1-1
CDR3 protein: CASSLGTGRSGTEAFF

V gene: TRBV3-1
J gene: TRBJ2-3
CDR3 protein: CASSQVFGLAGATDTQYF

V gene: TRBV11-2
J gene: TRBJ2-1
CDR3 protein: CASSLEGNTGVNEQFF